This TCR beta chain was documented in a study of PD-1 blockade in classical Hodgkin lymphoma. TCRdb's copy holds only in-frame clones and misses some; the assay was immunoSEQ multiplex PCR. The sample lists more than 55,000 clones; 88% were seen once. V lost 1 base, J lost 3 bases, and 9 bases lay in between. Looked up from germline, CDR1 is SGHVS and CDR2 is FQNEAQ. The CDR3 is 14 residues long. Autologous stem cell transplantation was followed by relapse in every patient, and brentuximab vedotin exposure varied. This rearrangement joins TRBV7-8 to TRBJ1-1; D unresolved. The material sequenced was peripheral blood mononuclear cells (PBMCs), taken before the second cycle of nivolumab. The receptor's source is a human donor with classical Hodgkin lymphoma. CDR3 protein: CASSLEVRYTEAFF. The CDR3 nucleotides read TGTGCCAGCAGCTTAGAGGTTCGGTACACTGAAGCTTTCTTT.